This entry features one T cell receptor (beta chain) sequence. As yet, its antigen is unknown. The data originate from a study of cytomegalovirus exposure and HLA in healthy donors. Whole-study results and caveats: Trimming of TCR beta V- and J-genes showed a link, identified in a later analysis, to a missense DCLRE1C variant.

PCR involved 60 Vbeta and 13 Jbeta primers. Libraries were prepared by immunoSEQ multiplex PCR; TCRdb keeps only in-frame clonotypes and omits some of them. The sample consists of 85,000 to 100,000 clones, 60% to 85% of them appearing once. The germline V and J ends were trimmed by 2 bases and 7 bases, with 10 bases remaining between them. This CDR3 region has 13 residues. Germline assignment: CDR1 MNHEY and CDR2 SMNVEV (reference sequence). Sequenced material: PBMCs. The receptor comes from a woman aged 40 to 50 in good health and CMV-seronegative. The chain uses TRBV27 and TRBJ2-3; no reliable D call. CDR3 bases: TGTGCCAGCAGTTTAGGTAGAACCTATACGCAGTATTTT. This sequence encodes CASSLGRTYTQYF.